A single T cell receptor beta chain is shown here with its context. The sample is drawn from a study of blood T cell repertoires in COVID-19. At the level of the study: The United States, Italy and Spain supplied acute and convalescent COVID-19 samples. Sources were T cells, B-cell-depleted T cells, or PBMCs; the material itself was cDNA or gDNA.

As originally analysed: Reference gene primer amplification in the assay estimated nucleated cell counts. Repertoires were generated with immunoSEQ multiplex PCR, while TCRdb's copy carries only in-frame clones and drops some. V, J and clone size reflect that table, while D and trimming were determined from the DNA. Found here are some 250,000 clones, about 73% of them singletons; the top ten hold 3.3%. Germline V gene lookup returns CDR1 ENHRY and CDR2 SYGVKD. V was pared by 2 bases and J by 5 bases, with 9 bases between. The CDR3 covers 14 residues. This chain uses TRBV10-3 with TRBJ2-2; D perhaps matches TRBD1 (5 bases). This clonotype originated in a woman aged 80 or over with acute or convalescent COVID-19. The sequenced sample consisted of peripheral blood. In nucleotides, the CDR3 is TGTGCCATCAGTGAGAGGGCAGGGACCGGGGAGCTGTTTTTT. Its protein is CAISERAGTGELFF.